A single sample gave rise to the 18 T cell receptor beta chains below, sequenced in a study of cytomegalovirus exposure and HLA in healthy donors. The PCR was carried out with 60 Vbeta primers and 13 Jbeta primers. The repertoire was sequenced with immunoSEQ multiplex PCR; TCRdb's copy has only in-frame clones and lacks some. Among some 130,000 clones listed, around three quarters were seen once. Material for sequencing was PBMCs. Receptors originate from a man between 40 and 49 years old in good health and CMV-seropositive.

V is TRBV5-1 and J is TRBJ2-3; tentative D call: TRBD1 (7 bases). Trimming took off 4 bases at V and 1 base at J, with 16 bases between the two ends. CDR3 length: 16 residues. Germline V CDR1 and CDR2: SGHRS, YFSETQ. CDR3 DNA: TGCGCCAGCAGCGGAGGCAGGGGGGCCGGCACAGATACGCAGTATTTT. Amino acids: CASSGGRGAGTDTQYF.

This clone showed up just a few times. This chain links TRBV27 with TRBJ2-7; 12 nucleotides line up with TRBD1. CDR1 and CDR2 from the germline V gene are MNHEY and SMNVEV (reference sequence). V dropped 5 bases and J dropped 2; count of bases not matched to a gene: 4. The CDR3 runs 15 residues. The CDR3 DNA is TGTGCCAGCAGTATGGGGACAGGGGGCCCCTACGAGCAGTACTTC. This gives the protein CASSMGTGGPYEQYF.

CDR3 bases: TGTGCCAGCAGTTACGTGAAGATTAGCGACGAGCAGTACTTC. It is translated as CASSYVKISDEQYF. The gene calls are TRBV6-6 and TRBJ2-7; D is perhaps TRBD2 (5 bases). In germline, CDR1 is MNHNY, CDR2 SVGAGI (reference sequence). This CDR3 region has 14 residues. V was cut by 2 bases and J by 5 bases, with 13 bases left in between.

The V call is TRBV10-3, the J call TRBJ2-7; TRBD2 might be the D (6 bases). CDR1 ENHRY and CDR2 SYGVKD come from the germline V gene. This CDR3 has 16 amino acids. Trimming pared 3 bases from V and 1 base from J, leaving 16 bases between. CDR3 coding DNA: TGTGCCATCAGTGACAGACTGGAGACTAGGTCCTACGAGCAGTACTTC. Its translation: CAISDRLETRSYEQYF.

The CDR3 spells CASRDGLAGETQYF. CDR3 nucleotides: TGTGCCAGCAGGGACGGACTAGCGGGAGAGACCCAGTACTTC. This chain connects TRBV7-2 to TRBJ2-5, with 11 bases fitting TRBD2. Germline V gene sequence: CDR1 SGHTA, CDR2 FQGNSA. CDR3 size: 14 residues. Trimming took 6 bases from V and 4 from J; bases not matched to a gene: 4.

Note on this clone: This sample also contains other DNA sequences that code for the same CDR3. This sequence joins TRBV18 and TRBJ2-3; maybe TRBD2 (5 bases). V was trimmed by 3 bases and J by 0 bases, leaving 7 bases between them. This CDR3 region has 14 residues. CDR1 is KGHSH, CDR2 LQKENI, per germline. CDR3 sequence reads: CASSPGGSTDTQYF. The CDR3 DNA reads TGTGCCAGCTCACCGGGCGGGAGCACAGATACGCAGTATTTT.

The chain couples TRBV7-9 to TRBJ2-1; D remains unclear. Looked up from germline, CDR1 is SEHNR and CDR2 is FQNEAQ (reference sequence). The CDR3 loop spans 10 amino acids. Trimming pared 5 bases from V and 8 bases from J, leaving 4 bases between. This CDR3 is CASSGHEQFF. The CDR3 DNA reads TGTGCCAGCAGCGGCCATGAGCAGTTCTTC.

The CDR3, as DNA: TGTGCCATCAGTGCTGCAGGGCCCTACGAGCAGTACTTC. Amino acids: CAISAAGPYEQYF. The chain recombines TRBV10-3 with TRBJ2-7, with a possible D match to TRBD1 (5 bases). V was shortened by 4 bases and J by 2 bases, with 9 bases between the two germline ends. Per the germline V gene, CDR1 is ENHRY and CDR2 is SYGVKD. CDR3 length equals 13 residues.

This clone occurred once. This chain links TRBV6-4 with TRBJ2-1, with unresolved D. V shed 0 bases and J shed 7 bases, with 13 bases lying between them. Germline V gives CDR1 MRHNA, CDR2 SNTAGT. This CDR3 has 15 residues. CDR3 residues: CASSDSGGPGNEQFF. CDR3 sequence (DNA): TGTGCCAGCAGTGACTCTGGCGGCCCCGGGAATGAGCAGTTCTTC.

The chain couples TRBV27 to TRBJ1-1; TRBD1 agrees at 8 bases. The CDR3 loop spans 15 amino acids. CDR1 MNHEY and CDR2 SMNVEV come from the germline V gene (reference sequence). The ends lost 5 bases at V and 3 bases at J; junction bases unmatched: 8. The CDR3: CASSEWTGRDTEAFF. In DNA, the CDR3 is TGTGCCAGCAGTGAATGGACAGGGCGGGACACTGAAGCTTTCTTT.

V usage is TRBV9 and J usage is TRBJ2-7; the D gene is possibly TRBD2 (6 bases). Germline lookup yields CDR1 SGDLS and CDR2 YYNGEE. The CDR3 covers 15 residues. V lost 0 bases to trimming and J lost 2 bases, with 12 bases between them. CDR3 sequence: CASSVAGGWPYEQYF. CDR3 DNA: TGTGCCAGCAGCGTAGCTGGAGGGTGGCCCTACGAGCAGTACTTC.

In this sample, this clone turned up a few times. The chain couples TRBV10-3 to TRBJ1-1; D gene uncertain. The CDR3 is 11 residues long. The germline V and J ends were trimmed by 2 bases and 10 bases, with 8 bases remaining between them. Germline V gene data show CDR1 as ENHRY and CDR2 as SYGVKD. The CDR3 here is CAISEGRGAFF. The CDR3 coding sequence is TGTGCCATCAGTGAGGGGCGGGGAGCTTTCTTT.

This clone was observed a single time. This chain links TRBV5-1 with TRBJ2-1; D is unclear. The ends were cut back, 0 bases at V and 6 bases at J, with 19 bases in the middle. Germline values: CDR1 SGHRS, CDR2 YFSETQ. The CDR3 consists of 17 residues. CDR3 region: CASSLGYLLGLGNEQFF. CDR3 sequence (DNA): TGCGCCAGCAGCTTGGGCTACCTACTCGGGTTGGGCAATGAGCAGTTCTTC.

This clone was detected only once. V and J are TRBV19 and TRBJ2-5; D possibly corresponds to TRBD2 (7 bases). The germline gives CDR1 LNHDA, CDR2 SQIVND (reference sequence). Trimming pared 7 bases from V and 4 bases from J, leaving 16 bases between. The CDR3 sequence is 14 residues long. CDR3 sequence reads: CASNPGGGAETQYF. CDR3 DNA: TGTGCCAGTAATCCTGGAGGGGGGGCAGAGACCCAGTACTTC.

This sequence joins TRBV6-5 and TRBJ2-5; D not certain. The CDR3 runs to 12 residues. Trimming shortened V by 5 bases and J by 3 bases, and 7 bases separated the two germline ends. CDR1 and CDR2 (germline): MNHEY, SVGAGI. CDR3 sequence (DNA): TGTGCCAGCAGTGAGCTAGAAGAGACCCAGTACTTC. Its translation: CASSELEETQYF.

V usage is TRBV2 and J usage is TRBJ1-2, with a tentative D call TRBD1 (6 bases). CDR1 and CDR2 from the germline V gene are SNHLY and FYNNEI. V lost 7 bases to trimming and J lost 6 bases, with 15 bases between them. The CDR3 is 13 residues long. The CDR3 protein is CASTLQGNHGYTF. The CDR3 DNA follows: TGTGCCAGCACCCTTCAGGGGAATCATGGCTACACCTTC.

The chain uses TRBV6-1 and TRBJ1-4, with TRBD1 matching over 7 bases. Trimming at V came to 7 bases and at J to 7 bases, leaving 12 bases not matched to a gene. The CDR3 has 15 residues. Germline lookup yields CDR1 MNHNS and CDR2 SASEGT. CDR3 DNA: TGTGCCAGCAACATTGTAGGGACAGAAGGTGAAAAACTGTTTTTT. Translated, it gives CASNIVGTEGEKLFF.

This clone was counted only a few times. V and J are TRBV27 and TRBJ2-7; 7 nucleotides match TRBD1. V dropped 4 bases and J dropped 2; count of bases not matched to a gene: 5. This CDR3 has 14 residues. The germline V gene encodes CDR1 MNHEY and CDR2 SMNVEV (reference sequence). The CDR3 here is CASSSSGQTYEQYF. The CDR3 region has the DNA TGTGCCAGCAGTTCATCGGGACAGACCTACGAGCAGTACTTC.